This is a list of T cell receptor beta chains from one sample in a study of shared clonotypes between healthy human individuals. Repertoires were generated with immunoSEQ multiplex PCR, while TCRdb's copy carries only in-frame clones and drops some. The top ten hold less than 0.065% of the sample, which has roughly 650,000 clones, about 97% seen once. Sequencing was carried out using naive CD4+ T cells sorted from blood. These receptor sequences come from a woman aged 25-40 years in good health. The CDR3 runs from the conserved cysteine through the conserved F or W. The D gene is left open where the match is weak. Clone size is shown for a subset of rows, as once, few, many or a class of expanded clone.

j_call,v_call,d_call,clone_size,cdr3_aa,cdr3_nt
TRBJ2-7,TRBV19,NA,NA,CASSLIGNLVAYEQYF,TGTGCCAGTAGTCTGATAGGAAATTTAGTGGCCTACGAGCAGTACTTC
TRBJ1-1,TRBV4-1,NA,NA,CASSQEPTPEAFF,TGCGCCAGCAGCCAAGAACCGACCCCTGAAGCTTTCTTT
TRBJ2-3,TRBV2,TRBD2,NA,CARLLAGADTQYF,TGTGCCAGGTTGCTAGCGGGGGCAGATACGCAGTATTTT
TRBJ2-7,TRBV27,TRBD2,NA,CASSHLAGGAYEQYF,TGTGCCAGCAGTCACCTAGCGGGGGGTGCCTACGAGCAGTACTTC
TRBJ2-5,TRBV7-1,NA,NA,CASSLALQGTSETQYF,TGTGCCAGCAGCCTCGCGCTACAGGGAACGTCAGAGACCCAGTACTTC
TRBJ2-2,TRBV5-1,TRBD1,NA,CASSPQGAGQTGELFF,TGCGCCAGCAGCCCCCAGGGGGCAGGTCAAACCGGGGAGCTGTTTTTT
TRBJ1-3,TRBV6-1,NA,once,CASSEWQGSSGNTIYF,TGTGCCAGCAGTGAGTGGCAGGGCAGCTCTGGAAACACCATATATTTT
TRBJ1-5,TRBV28,NA,NA,CASSPAFRVSQPQHF,TGTGCCAGCAGTCCTGCATTCAGGGTTAGTCAGCCCCAGCATTTT
TRBJ2-7,TRBV5-1,NA,NA,CASSLDSEQYF,TGCGCCAGCAGCCTGGACAGCGAGCAGTACTTC
TRBJ1-3,TRBV6-5,NA,NA,CASRFNRDNTIYF,TGTGCCAGCAGATTTAACAGGGATAACACCATATATTTT
TRBJ1-1,TRBV28,NA,NA,CASSSHANTEAFF,TGTGCCAGCAGTTCACACGCTAACACTGAAGCTTTCTTT
TRBJ2-7,TRBV19,TRBD1,few,CASSSTGTGHYEQYF,TGTGCCAGTAGTAGTACCGGGACAGGCCACTACGAGCAGTACTTC
TRBJ2-3,TRBV5-1,NA,NA,CASSPSGPGYSTDTQYF,TGCGCCAGCAGCCCTTCCGGCCCAGGGTATAGCACAGATACGCAGTATTTT
TRBJ2-1,TRBV7-3,TRBD2,NA,CASSFTLAGENEQFF,TGTGCCAGCAGCTTTACACTAGCGGGAGAGAATGAGCAGTTCTTC
TRBJ2-1,TRBV28,NA,once,CASSLSGPSYNEQFF,TGTGCCAGCAGTTTATCCGGACCCTCCTACAATGAGCAGTTCTTC
TRBJ2-3,TRBV10-2,NA,NA,CASSESVSGTSQSSSTDTQYF,TGCGCCAGCAGTGAGTCTGTTTCGGGGACGAGCCAGTCTTCTAGCACAGATACGCAGTATTTT
TRBJ1-2,TRBV7-9,TRBD1,NA,CASSYKRDSSNYGYTF,TGTGCCAGCAGTTATAAACGGGACAGCAGTAACTATGGCTACACCTTC
TRBJ2-1,TRBV5-4,NA,once,CASRPLGSYNEQFF,TGTGCCAGCAGGCCCCTGGGCTCCTACAATGAGCAGTTCTTC
TRBJ1-1,TRBV5-4,NA,NA,CASSLGTQGNTEAFF,TGTGCCAGCAGCTTGGGAACTCAGGGGAACACTGAAGCTTTCTTT
TRBJ1-1,TRBV9,NA,NA,CASSVGTPNEAFF,TGTGCCAGCAGCGTAGGCACCCCTAACGAAGCTTTCTTT
TRBJ2-7,TRBV28,NA,NA,CATEGVRSPYEQYF,TGTGCCACCGAGGGGGTCAGGAGCCCTTACGAGCAGTACTTC
TRBJ1-1,TRBV23-1,NA,once,CASSPAQTRDMNTEAFF,TGCGCCAGCAGTCCAGCCCAAACGAGGGATATGAACACTGAAGCTTTCTTT
TRBJ2-1,TRBV5-1,TRBD2,NA,CASSSQTSGAYNEQFF,TGCGCCAGCAGCTCCCAGACTAGCGGGGCGTATAATGAGCAGTTCTTC
TRBJ2-5,TRBV9,NA,NA,CASTLGGGSSGETQYF,TGTGCCAGCACCCTAGGGGGGGGGTCATCGGGAGAGACCCAGTACTTC
TRBJ2-2,TRBV29-1,NA,NA,CSVESAGHTGELFF,TGCAGCGTTGAGTCGGCAGGGCACACCGGGGAGCTGTTTTTT
TRBJ1-5,TRBV6-6,NA,NA,CASSYSGGGQPQHF,TGTGCCAGCAGTTACTCGGGTGGTGGTCAGCCCCAGCATTTT
TRBJ1-6,TRBV28,NA,NA,CASSSTGTVNSPLHF,TGTGCCAGCAGTTCCACCGGGACTGTGAATTCACCCCTCCACTTT
TRBJ2-3,TRBV7-2,TRBD2,NA,CASSFSGADTQYF,TGTGCCAGCAGCTTCAGCGGGGCAGATACGCAGTATTTT
TRBJ2-3,TRBV18,NA,NA,CASSLDPTDTQYF,TGTGCCAGCTCACTTGACCCCACAGATACGCAGTATTTT
TRBJ1-5,TRBV18,NA,NA,CASSQGGERNQPQHF,TGTGCCAGCTCCCAAGGGGGTGAACGAAATCAGCCCCAGCATTTT